This T cell receptor beta chain originates from a study of Ad26.COV2.S vaccination and SARS-CoV-2 variants. Treatment here: roughly 19 received Ad26.COV2.S at low or high dose, single or two shots; several received placebo; per-sample allocation not given. Collection of samples fell on day 63 after the first vaccine or placebo injection. This table comes from immunoSEQ multiplex PCR, and its TCRdb copy is limited to in-frame clones, with some not included. This sample has 410,000 or so clones, with around 90% found just once. The CDR3 is 14 amino acids. Germline assignment: CDR1 KGHSH and CDR2 LQKENI. Trimming removed 3 bases from V and 2 bases from J, with 10 bases in between.

The rearrangement links TRBV18 to TRBJ2-5; D remains unclear. Sequences were derived from peripheral blood, sampled in a trial of Ad26.COV2.S vaccine versus placebo. The receptor comes from a person between 18 and 60 years old who received the Ad26.COV2.S COVID-19 vaccine or a placebo. The CDR3 nucleotides are TGTGCCAGCTCACCTAGCTACCAGCAAGAGACCCAGTACTTC. Residues: CASSPSYQQETQYF. Based on the CDR3 plus reference TRBV18 and TRBJ2-5, the full variable domain is NAGVMQNPRHLVRRRGQEARLRCSPMKGHSHVYWYRQLPEEGLKFMVYLQKENIIDESGMPKERFSAEFPKEGPSILRIQQVVRGDSAAYFCASSPSYQQETQYFGPGTRLLVL.